This T cell receptor beta chain was retrieved from a study of spatial heterogeneity in lung cancer. This clonotype has a count of ten or more. TCRdb passed the 5' RACE reads through MiXCR, listing each CDR3 protein once. The sample consists of about 12,000 distinct CDR3 sequences, 15% to 20% of them appearing once. The junction had 6 bases not matched to a gene; V was cut back by 2 bases and J by 5 bases. CDR3 size: 15 residues. CDR1 and CDR2 from the germline V gene are SGHAT and FQNNGV. Time point meaning: sample taken at primary tumor resection. Whole RNA obtained from tumor, nontumor lung or frozen PBMC underwent sequencing without sorting.

This receptor was identified in a male donor with early-stage non-small cell lung cancer. V is TRBV11-2 and J is TRBJ2-1, with TRBD2 matching over 7 bases. Here the sequenced sample was PBMCs, taken at surgery. CDR3 bases: TGTGCCAGCAGCTTAAACAGCGGGATTAACAATGAGCAGTTCTTC. Translating gives CASSLNSGINNEQFF. The variable domain in full, completed from reference TRBV11-2 and TRBJ2-1, reads EAGVAQSPRYKIIEKRQSVAFWCNPISGHATLYWYQQILGQGPKLLIQFQNNGVVDDSQLPKDRFSAERLKGVDSTLKIQPAKLEDSAVYLCASSLNSGINNEQFFGPGTRLTVL.